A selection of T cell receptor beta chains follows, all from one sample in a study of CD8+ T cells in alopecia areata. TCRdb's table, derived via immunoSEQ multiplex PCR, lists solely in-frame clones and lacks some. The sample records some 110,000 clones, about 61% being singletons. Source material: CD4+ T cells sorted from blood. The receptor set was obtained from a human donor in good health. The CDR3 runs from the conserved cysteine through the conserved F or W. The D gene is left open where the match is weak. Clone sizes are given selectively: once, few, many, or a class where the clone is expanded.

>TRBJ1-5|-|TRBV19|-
CASSTGVSNQPQHF
TGTGCCAGTAGTACCGGGGTGAGCAATCAGCCCCAGCATTTT
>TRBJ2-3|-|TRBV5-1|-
CASSLGGLPDTQYF
TGCGCCAGCAGCCTCGGGGGGCTCCCGGATACGCAGTATTTT
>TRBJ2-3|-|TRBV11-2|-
CASSLGLGGTDTQYF
TGTGCCAGCAGCTTAGGTCTAGGAGGTACAGATACGCAGTATTTT
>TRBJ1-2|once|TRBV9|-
CASSGGGEGYTF
TGTGCCAGCAGCGGCGGAGGGGAGGGCTACACCTTC
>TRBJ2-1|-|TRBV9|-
CASSASGESEYEQFF
TGTGCCAGCAGCGCGAGTGGTGAATCGGAATATGAGCAGTTCTTC
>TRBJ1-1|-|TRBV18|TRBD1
CASSADRGNTEAFF
TGTGCCAGCTCGGCGGACAGGGGGAACACTGAAGCTTTCTTT
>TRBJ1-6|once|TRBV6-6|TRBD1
CASSYPGTGVSPLHF
TGTGCCAGCAGTTACCCCGGGACAGGGGTCTCACCCCTCCACTTT
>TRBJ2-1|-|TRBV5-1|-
CASSSGSSNEQFF
TGCGCCAGCAGCTCCGGGAGCTCCAATGAGCAGTTCTTC
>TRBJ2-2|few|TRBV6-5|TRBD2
CASSYSGGANTGELFF
TGTGCCAGCAGTTACTCTGGGGGGGCGAACACCGGGGAGCTGTTTTTT
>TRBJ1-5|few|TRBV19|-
CASGSTVYNQPQHF
TGTGCCAGTGGGTCGACAGTTTACAATCAGCCCCAGCATTTT
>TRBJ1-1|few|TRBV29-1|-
CSVRSGDTEAFF
TGCAGCGTTAGATCAGGGGACACTGAAGCTTTCTTT
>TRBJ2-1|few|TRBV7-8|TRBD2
CASSLKVGLGVRNEQFF
TGTGCCAGCAGCTTAAAAGTGGGACTAGGAGTGAGGAATGAGCAGTTCTTC
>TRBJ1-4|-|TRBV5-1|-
CASSLGGTVNEKLFF
TGCGCCAGCAGCTTGGGGGGCACGGTGAATGAAAAACTGTTTTTT
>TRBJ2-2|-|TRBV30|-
CAWLGRLDTGELFF
TGTGCCTGGCTCGGACGGCTAGACACCGGGGAGCTGTTTTTT
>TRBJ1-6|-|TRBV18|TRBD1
CASSTVTGQNSPLHF
TGTGCCAGCTCCACCGTGACAGGGCAAAATTCACCCCTCCACTTT
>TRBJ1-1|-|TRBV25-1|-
CASSGGRAAFF
TGTGCCAGCAGTGGAGGCCGCGCAGCTTTCTTT
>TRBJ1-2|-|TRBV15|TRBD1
CATSREPKTGTLVYGYTF
TGTGCCACCAGCAGAGAACCCAAGACAGGGACCCTAGTCTATGGCTACACCTTC
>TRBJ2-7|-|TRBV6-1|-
CASSSGQVLNEQYF
TGTGCCAGCAGTTCCGGGCAGGTCCTTAACGAGCAGTACTTC
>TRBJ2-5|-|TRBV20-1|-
CSAENEETQYF
TGCAGTGCGGAAAACGAGGAGACCCAGTACTTC
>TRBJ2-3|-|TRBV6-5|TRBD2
CASSYGTSMNTQYF
TGTGCCAGCAGTTATGGGACTAGTATGAATACGCAGTATTTT
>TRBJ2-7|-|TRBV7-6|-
CASSPNRDTYEQYF
TGTGCCAGCAGCCCGAACAGGGATACCTACGAGCAGTACTTC
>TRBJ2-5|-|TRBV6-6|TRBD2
CASGTSGGAFETQYF
TGTGCCAGCGGGACTAGCGGGGGGGCCTTTGAGACCCAGTACTTC
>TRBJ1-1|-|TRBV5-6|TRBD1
CASTRTGWSTEAFF
TGTGCCAGCACCAGGACAGGGTGGAGCACTGAAGCTTTCTTT
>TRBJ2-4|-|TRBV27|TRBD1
CASGRQGGDIQYF
TGTGCCAGCGGCCGACAGGGGGGGGACATTCAGTACTTC
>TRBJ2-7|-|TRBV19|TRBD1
CASSPKGQGASYEQYF
TGTGCCAGTAGTCCAAAGGGACAGGGGGCTTCCTACGAGCAGTACTTC
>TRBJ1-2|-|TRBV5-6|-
CASSLGRTHYGYTF
TGTGCCAGCAGCTTGGGACGGACTCACTATGGCTACACCTTC
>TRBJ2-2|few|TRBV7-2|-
CASSFTNTGELFF
TGTGCCAGCAGCTTCACGAACACCGGGGAGCTGTTTTTT
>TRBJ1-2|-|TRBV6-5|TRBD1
CASSSGGTGGRYGYTF
TGTGCCAGCAGTTCCGGGGGGACAGGGGGAAGGTATGGCTACACCTTC